Reported below is one TCR beta chain. The target antigen is unknown. This CDR3 contains 15 residues. Germline loops: CDR1 SGHNT, CDR2 YYREEE (reference sequence). The entry originates in a study of CXCR3-negative and CXCR3-positive naive CD8 T cells. Regarding the study as a whole: Comparably high diversity marked both naive subsets, whereas memory CD8+ cells had much lower diversity. Naive cells positive for CXCR3 carried more hydrophobic TRB CDR3s than CXCR3-negative ones.

UMI-labeled 5' RACE yielded the TRB cDNA libraries. TCRdb reprocessed the 5' RACE reads; each CDR3 protein has one entry and no DNA is given. This listing includes 100,000 to 150,000 distinct CDR3 sequences. The sample was naive CXCR3+ CD8+ T cells from blood. The subset was: CD45RO-CCR7+CD27+CD95- naive CD8+ T cells expressing CXCR3 (TNR3+). This chain joins TRBV5-4 and TRBJ2-1; checking the TCRdb D call of TRBD2 is not possible without DNA. The clonotype was recovered from a human donor in good health. Some clones in this sample may be carry-over from other donors' samples. The chain's CDR3 is CASSLVLAGYNEQFF.